This TCR beta chain was profiled in a study of blood T cell repertoires in COVID-19. Germline lookup yields CDR1 KGHSH and CDR2 LQKENI. The CDR3 is 14 amino acids. The V gene lost 5 bases and the J gene lost 3 bases, with 11 bases spanning the gap. Clones were read by immunoSEQ multiplex PCR, and TCRdb kept only the in-frame ones, dropping some. The table lists 60,000 to 65,000 clones, roughly 84% of them singletons. What was sequenced was peripheral blood. The source is a man aged 55 to 70 with COVID-19, enrolled during active disease. The chain employs TRBV18 and TRBJ1-5; D is unclear. The CDR3 sequence: CASSFGQANQPQHF. The CDR3, as DNA: TGTGCCAGCTCATTTGGCCAGGCCAATCAGCCCCAGCATTTT.